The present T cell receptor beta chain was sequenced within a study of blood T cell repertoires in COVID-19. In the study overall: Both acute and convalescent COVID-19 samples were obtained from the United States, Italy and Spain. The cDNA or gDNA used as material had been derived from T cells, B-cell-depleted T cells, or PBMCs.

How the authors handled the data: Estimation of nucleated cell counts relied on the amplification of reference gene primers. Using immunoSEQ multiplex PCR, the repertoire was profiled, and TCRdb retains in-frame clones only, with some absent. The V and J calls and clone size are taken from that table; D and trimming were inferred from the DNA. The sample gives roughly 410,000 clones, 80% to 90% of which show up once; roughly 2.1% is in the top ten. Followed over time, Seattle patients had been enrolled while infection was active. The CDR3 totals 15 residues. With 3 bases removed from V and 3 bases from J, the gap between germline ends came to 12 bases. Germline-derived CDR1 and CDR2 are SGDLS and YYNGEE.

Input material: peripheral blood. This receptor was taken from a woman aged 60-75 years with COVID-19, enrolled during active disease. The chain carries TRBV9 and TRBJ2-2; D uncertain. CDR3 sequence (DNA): TGTGCCAGCAGCGCCCCCACTATAGACACCGGGGAGCTGTTTTTT. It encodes CASSAPTIDTGELFF.